This T cell receptor (beta chain) was profiled in a study of T cells after somatic rescue of genetic block (TCRdb year 2020). Regarding the study in general: The study assessed how robust, over the long term, a T-cell system was when the system had developed through somatic rescue of a genetic block in T-cell development.

The germline V gene yields MNHNS for CDR1 and SASEGT for CDR2. A distance of 11 bases separates the germline ends of V and J, which lose 6 bases and 6 bases respectively. The CDR3 runs 12 residues from the cysteine to the phenylalanine. Here the CDR3 DNA is all that survives: 36 bases in frame from base 1. The library was prepared using the immunoSEQ multiplex PCR assay. Held by TCRdb, this immuneACCESS table contains in-frame sequences only and omits some clones. Under half of the omission traces to an unresolved V gene where checked; the cause of the rest is unknown. Present in this sample are 110,000 or so clones, just over 90% of which were seen just once. Of the sample, about 1.5% is held by the ten largest clones. For this clone: Its antigen remains unidentified. Qualities for individual bases were not recorded, and no much larger clone is one base off.

The rearranged chain carries TRBV6-1 and TRBJ1-1; perhaps TRBD1 is the D gene, with 6 bases matching. The TCR was taken from a woman under 30. The sequencing sample was made of peripheral blood mononuclear cells (PBMCs). The bases read TGTGCCAGCAGACCAGGGGTCGCTGAAGCTTTCTTT. Its translation reads: CASRPGVAEAFF.